The 15 T cell receptor beta chains listed next were all sequenced from one sample in a study of chemoradiotherapy in HPV16-positive cancers. Sequencing used immunoSEQ multiplex PCR; TCRdb keeps in-frame clones, though not all of them. The data hold a few thousand clones, with about 86% observed a single time. Sequenced material: blood, taken from a patient who underwent chemoradiotherapy. Every receptor here comes from a human donor with HPV-associated anogenital cancer.

The chain has TRBV9 and TRBJ2-5, with D unresolved. Trimming removed 0 bases at V and 2 bases at J, with 14 bases between. This CDR3 is built from 16 residues. CDR1 SGDLS and CDR2 YYNGEE come from the germline V gene. The CDR3 DNA reads as TGTGCCAGCAGCGTAGGGGTTCTAGACGGTCAAGAGACCCAGTACTTC. Translating it yields CASSVGVLDGQETQYF.

V is TRBV6-1 and J is TRBJ1-4; 7 bases align to TRBD1. The CDR3 spans 13 residues. Trimming cost V 4 bases and J 7 bases; bases outside gene matches: 3. CDR1 is MNHNS, CDR2 SASEGT, per germline. CDR3 bases: TGTGCCAGCAGTGTCAGGGGGGGTGAAAAACTGTTTTTT. Its translation: CASSVRGGEKLFF.

The CDR3 DNA reads TGTGCCAGCATTATCCCCGGACAGGGGAATTACGAGCAGTACTTC. It encodes CASIIPGQGNYEQYF. The J gene is TRBJ2-7, the V gene TRBV2; 9 bases line up with TRBD1. Germline assignment: CDR1 SNHLY and CDR2 FYNNEI. V dropped 7 bases and J dropped 4; count of bases not matched to a gene: 11. The CDR3 extends over 15 amino acids. The full variable domain, with the rest looked up from reference TRBV2 and TRBJ2-7, is EPEVTQTPSHQVTQMGQEVILRCVPISNHLYFYWYRQILGQKVEFLVSFYNNEISEKSEIFDDQFSVERPDGSNFTLKIRSTKLEDSAMYFCASIIPGQGNYEQYFGPGTRLTVT.

The rearrangement uses TRBV6-1 and TRBJ2-5, with no clear D. The CDR3 covers 14 residues. Germline loops: CDR1 MNHNS, CDR2 SASEGT. V was trimmed by 5 bases and J by 2 bases, leaving 12 bases between them. The CDR3 spells CASSPQWQQETQYF. Here the CDR3 DNA reads TGTGCCAGCAGTCCCCAATGGCAGCAAGAGACCCAGTACTTC.

The rearrangement links TRBV10-3 to TRBJ2-5, with 7 bases matching TRBD2. CDR3 size: 14 residues. Germline V lookup: CDR1 ENHRY, CDR2 SYGVKD. The V and J ends lost 6 bases and 0 bases, in that order; junction bases with no gene match: 4. The CDR3 loop is CAIRPTSYQETQYF. The CDR3 bases are TGTGCCATCAGACCGACTAGCTACCAAGAGACCCAGTACTTC.

This chain links TRBV15 with TRBJ2-3; D uncertain. In germline, CDR1 is LNHNV, CDR2 YYDKDF (reference sequence). The CDR3 contains 14 residues. Trimming pared 1 base from V and 2 bases from J, leaving 7 bases between. For the CDR3, the DNA is TGTGCCACCAGCAGAGGTCTATACACAGATACGCAGTATTTT. Translating gives CATSRGLYTDTQYF.

About this clone itself: Sequence at one end of the junction differs from germline and may be a read error. Here the CDR3 reads CASSEGTSGLYEQYF. CDR3 nucleotides: TGTGCCAGCAGCGAAGGGACTAGCGGCCTCTACGAGCAGTACTTC. The rearrangement links TRBV2 to TRBJ2-7, with TRBD2 matching 11 bases. In germline, CDR1 is SNHLY, CDR2 FYNNEI. The CDR3 covers 15 residues. The entire variable domain, with the rest obtained from reference TRBV2 and TRBJ2-7, is as follows: EPEVTQTPSHQVTQMGQEVILRCVPISNHLYFYWYRQILGQKVEFLVSFYNNEISEKSEIFDDQFSVERPDGSNFTLKIRSTKLEDSAMYFCASSEGTSGLYEQYFGPGTRLTVT.

V usage is TRBV28 and J usage is TRBJ2-1; D gene unclear. This CDR3 region has 14 residues. From germline, CDR1 is MDHEN and CDR2 SYDVKM. Trimming left V 3 bases short and J 3 bases short, with 9 bases between. The CDR3 coding sequence is TGTGCCAGCAGTTTTCTGGGCTACTACAATGAGCAGTTCTTC. This codes for CASSFLGYYNEQFF.

The chain has TRBV28 and TRBJ1-5; possibly TRBD1 for D (6 bases). With 3 bases removed from V and 2 bases from J, the gap between germline ends came to 11 bases. Germline V gene lookup returns CDR1 MDHEN and CDR2 SYDVKM. The CDR3 covers 15 residues. CDR3 in DNA: TGTGCCAGCAGTTTGGGGGGGGCGGGCAATCAGCCCCAGCATTTT. It is translated as CASSLGGAGNQPQHF.

V gene TRBV4-3 combines with J gene TRBJ2-7; no clear D gene. This CDR3 spans 16 amino acids. Germline assignment: CDR1 LGHNA and CDR2 YSLEER. Trimming left V 3 bases short and J 1 base short, with 16 bases between. In DNA, the CDR3 is TGCGCCAGCAGCCAGAACAGAGCCCAGCTTTCCTACGAGCAGTACTTC. It yields the protein CASSQNRAQLSYEQYF.

The rearrangement joins TRBV14 to TRBJ1-3; D remains unclear. Germline assignment: CDR1 SGHDN and CDR2 FVKESK. Between the trimmed V and J ends, which lost 0 bases and 6 bases, there was a span of 12 bases. There are 15 residues in the CDR3. The DNA for the CDR3 is TGTGCCAGCAGCCAAGATCACCGAGCGTCAAACACCATATATTTT. This gives the protein CASSQDHRASNTIYF.

By sample fraction, this clone is large (0.1 to 1%). The chain recombines TRBV7-8 with TRBJ1-3; D may be TRBD1 (5 bases). V lost 4 bases, J lost 4 bases, and 11 bases lay in between. The CDR3 has 14 residues. Germline CDR1 SGHVS, CDR2 FQNEAQ. CDR3 protein: CASSYLQGGNTIYF. DNA of the CDR3: TGTGCCAGCAGCTACCTGCAGGGAGGAAACACCATATATTTT. Full variable domain (rest looked up from reference TRBV7-8 and TRBJ1-3): GAGVSQSPRYKVAKRGQDVALRCDPISGHVSLFWYQQALGQGPEFLTYFQNEAQLDKSGLPSDRFFAERPEGSVSTLKIQRTQQEDSAVYLCASSYLQGGNTIYFGEGSWLTVV.

This chain joins TRBV19 and TRBJ1-4, with 12 bases that match TRBD1. Germline CDR1 is LNHDA and CDR2 is SQIVND (reference sequence). With V trimmed by 5 bases and J by 8 bases, 12 bases remained unmatched. This CDR3 contains 17 residues. Here the CDR3 reads CASSVTGQGALGEKLFF. The CDR3 nucleotides read TGTGCCAGTAGTGTTACGGGACAGGGGGCGCTTGGCGAAAAACTGTTTTTT. The whole variable domain, filled in from reference TRBV19 and TRBJ1-4, reads DGGITQSPKYLFRKEGQNVTLSCEQNLNHDAMYWYRQDPGQGLRLIYYSQIVNDFQKGDIAEGYSVSREKKESFPLTVTSAQKNPTAFYLCASSVTGQGALGEKLFFGSGTQLSVL.

The rearrangement joins TRBV6-5 to TRBJ1-2; D is perhaps TRBD1 (6 bases). CDR1 and CDR2 (germline): MNHEY, SVGAGI. V lost 5 bases and J 7 bases, leaving 14 bases between the germline ends. This CDR3 is 13 amino acids long. CDR3 protein: CASSPGQSVGYTF. The CDR3 DNA reads TGTGCCAGCAGTCCCGGACAGTCTGTTGGCTACACCTTC.

This chain connects TRBV11-3 to TRBJ1-2; 8 bases are a match to TRBD1. The CDR3 totals 15 residues. V lost 3 bases, J lost 0 bases, and 3 bases stayed unmatched. Germline V gene sequence: CDR1 SGHNT, CDR2 YENEEA. The CDR3 DNA sequence: TGTGCCAGCAGCTTTGGACAGGGAACTAACTATGGCTACACCTTC. Protein: CASSFGQGTNYGYTF.